What follows are 25 T cell receptor beta chains derived from one specimen sequenced in a study of blood T cells in healthy people across ages. A J-beta primer mix and a sample-barcoded 5' primer were used in a second PCR of about 7 to 12 cycles. TCRdb fed the 5' RACE reads into MiXCR, producing one record per CDR3 protein. The table records about 1,400,000 distinct CDR3 sequences, 40% to 50% of them present only once. The sequenced sample was blood. The origin of the receptors is a woman younger than 35 in good health.

This clonotype appeared once. The chain is built from TRBV11-2 and TRBJ2-1, with 13 bases matching TRBD2. Germline CDR1 reads SGHAT; CDR2 reads FQNNGV. Trimming removed 4 bases from V and 13 bases from J; junction bases left unmatched: 19. The CDR3 loop spans 18 amino acids. The CDR3 nucleotides read TGTGCCAGCAGCTCGGGACTAGCGGGGACCGGACTTAAAGAGACCCAGTTCTTC. This gives the protein CASSSGLAGTGLKETQFF.

J is TRBJ1-1 and V is TRBV10-3, with TRBD1 matching 8 bases. Germline loops: CDR1 ENHRY, CDR2 SYGVKD. The CDR3 extends over 12 amino acids. The J segment lost 4 bases and the V segment lost 5 bases, leaving 0 bases of the junction unmatched. The CDR3 bases are TGTGCCATCAGTCAGGGGGCCACTGAAGCTTTCTTT. This translates into CAISQGATEAFF.

This clonotype has more than one count but fewer than ten. The V gene is TRBV12-3 or TRBV12-4, the J gene TRBJ1-2; D is unclear. The CDR3 consists of 12 residues. V was trimmed by 3 bases and J by 5 bases, leaving 7 bases between them. The CDR3 DNA sequence: TGTGCCAGCAGTTTCATAGGGTATGGCTACACCTTC. It codes for CASSFIGYGYTF.

This clonotype was seen once. V and J are TRBV10-2 and TRBJ1-5, with D possibly TRBD1 on 6 matching bases. The CDR3 is 15 residues long. Germline-derived CDR1 and CDR2 are WSHSY and SAAADI. With 4 bases removed from V and 3 bases from J, the gap between germline ends came to 13 bases. The chain's CDR3 is CASSVFGQINQPQHF. CDR3 sequence (DNA): TGCGCCAGCAGTGTCTTTGGACAGATCAATCAGCCCCAGCATTTT.

This sequence joins TRBV5-1 and TRBJ2-5; D remains unclear. The CDR3 is made up of 13 amino acids. V dropped 5 bases and J dropped 5 bases, with 13 bases sitting between them. Germline loops: CDR1 SGHRS, CDR2 YFSETQ. CDR3 amino acids: CASSSWQPETQYF. The CDR3 DNA follows: TGCGCCAGCAGTTCGTGGCAGCCCGAGACCCAGTACTTC.

There are many counts of this clonotype. This rearrangement joins TRBV10-3 to TRBJ2-3; D unclear. This CDR3 has 12 amino acids. Trimming cost V 8 bases and J 1 base, with 7 bases left between them. The germline gives CDR1 ENHRY, CDR2 SYGVKD. The CDR3 nucleotides are TGTGCCATCTCTCTGGGCACAGATACGCAGTATTTT. Translating gives CAISLGTDTQYF.

V is TRBV7-2 and J is TRBJ2-3, with TRBD2 as a possible D gene (5 bases). V lost 8 bases, J lost 0 bases, and 12 bases lay in between. Per germline, CDR1 SGHTA and CDR2 FQGNSA. This CDR3 is built from 14 residues. CDR3 sequence: CASGYGVSTDTQYF. In DNA, the CDR3 is TGTGCCAGCGGATACGGGGTTAGCACAGATACGCAGTATTTT.

This clonotype was detected once. This chain links TRBV20-1 with TRBJ2-1, with a possible D match to TRBD1 (5 bases). Germline assignment: CDR1 DFQATT and CDR2 SNEGSKA (reference sequence). This CDR3 contains 14 residues. The ends were cut back, 5 bases at V and 8 bases at J, with 19 bases in the middle. CDR3 in DNA: TGCAGTGCTCCCCAGGGTAGTGCCCGCCATGAGCAGTTCTTC. This sequence encodes CSAPQGSARHEQFF.

Here the CDR3 DNA reads TGTGCCAGCAGTTTATTCCCCCTTGGCGGCTACACCTTC. Translation gives CASSLFPLGGYTF. The rearrangement joins TRBV28 to TRBJ1-2, with unresolved D. CDR1 and CDR2 (germline): MDHEN, SYDVKM. The CDR3 contains 13 residues. Between the trimmed V and J ends, which lost 1 base and 8 bases, there was a span of 11 bases.

The chain employs TRBV18 and TRBJ2-3; the match to TRBD1 covers 7 bases. Germline V CDR1 and CDR2: KGHSH, LQKENI. J lost 3 bases, V lost 9 bases, and 6 bases had no gene match. This CDR3 spans 13 amino acids. In DNA, the CDR3 is TGTGCCAGTATGGACAGGATTACAGATACGCAGTATTTT. Protein: CASMDRITDTQYF.

The chain carries TRBV7-6 and TRBJ2-5, with 10 bases identical to TRBD2. V lost 5 bases and J lost 11; bases outside the gene matches: 14. Per the germline V gene, CDR1 is SGHVS and CDR2 is FNYEAQ. This CDR3 has 15 amino acids. The CDR3 loop reads CASSPGGLAEDEQYF. CDR3 nucleotides: TGTGCCAGCAGCCCGGGTGGACTAGCGGAAGATGAGCAGTACTTC.

V gene TRBV20-1 combines with J gene TRBJ2-7; D is tentatively TRBD1 or TRBD2 (7 bases each). The CDR3 is made up of 14 amino acids. With 2 bases removed from V and 2 bases from J, the gap between germline ends came to 13 bases. In germline, CDR1 is DFQATT, CDR2 SNEGSKA (reference sequence). The CDR3 protein is CSARSTGTTYEQYF. CDR3 sequence (DNA): TGCAGTGCTAGATCGACAGGGACTACCTACGAGCAGTACTTC.

This clonotype showed up just a few times. CDR3 region: CASRRGGQNTEAFF. CDR3 DNA: TGTGCCAGCAGGAGGGGCGGACAGAACACTGAAGCTTTCTTT. The chain recombines TRBV27 with TRBJ1-1; D may be TRBD1 (5 bases). The CDR3 extends over 14 amino acids. Trimming took off 6 bases at V and 1 base at J, with 12 bases between the two ends. Looked up from germline, CDR1 is MNHEY and CDR2 is SMNVEV (reference sequence).

The chain joins TRBV3-1 to TRBJ2-7; 11 bases match TRBD2. The CDR3 loop spans 17 amino acids. Germline CDR1 reads LGHDT; CDR2 reads YNNKEL (reference sequence). Trimming at V came to 0 bases and at J to 3 bases, leaving 7 bases not matched to a gene. For the CDR3, the DNA is TGTGCCAGCAGCCAAGAAAGACTAGCGGGGAGAAACTACGAGCAGTACTTC. Translating it yields CASSQERLAGRNYEQYF.

The chain carries TRBV10-3 and TRBJ1-1, with TRBD1 identical over 9 bases. Trimming cost V 11 bases and J 0 bases; bases outside gene matches: 10. CDR1 and CDR2 from the germline V gene are ENHRY and SYGVKD. The CDR3 is 15 amino acids. DNA of the CDR3: TGTGCCTCGGGACAGGGCTCGGCCATGAACACTGAAGCTTTCTTT. It codes for CASGQGSAMNTEAFF.

J is TRBJ1-2 and V is TRBV20-1; no clear D gene. The CDR3 covers 14 residues. CDR1 is DFQATT and CDR2 is SNEGSKA in the germline V gene (reference sequence). V was pared by 5 bases and J by 5 bases, with 18 bases between. In DNA form, the CDR3 reads TGCAGTGCTCCCTGGCAGGTTCTTTGGTATGGCTACACCTTC. It specifies CSAPWQVLWYGYTF.

This clonotype has more than one count but fewer than ten. The chain uses TRBV4-1 and TRBJ2-3; D might be TRBD2 (5 bases). The V end lost 4 bases, the J end lost 4 bases, and 9 bases lay between the germline ends. The germline gives CDR1 MGHRA, CDR2 YSYEKL. The CDR3 totals 13 residues. In DNA, the CDR3 is TGCGCCAGCAGCCCTCGGGAAGCAGATACGCAGTATTTT. Translated: CASSPREADTQYF.

This clonotype was seen ten or more times. This chain connects TRBV29-1 to TRBJ2-1; D might be TRBD1 (5 bases). Germline assignment: CDR1 SQVTM and CDR2 ANQGSEA. The CDR3 sequence is 11 residues long. With 6 bases removed from V and 6 bases from J, the gap between germline ends came to 9 bases. The CDR3 protein is CSVNQGNEQFF. The CDR3 bases are TGCAGCGTAAACCAGGGCAATGAGCAGTTCTTC.

The table lists this clonotype with a few counts. The V call is TRBV6-5, the J call TRBJ2-1, with 8 bases aligning to TRBD2. CDR1 and CDR2 from the germline V gene are MNHEY and SVGAGI. Trimming removed 0 bases from V and 3 bases from J; junction bases left unmatched: 4. The CDR3 runs 16 residues. The CDR3 region is CASSYSGTRGYNEQFF. Here the CDR3 DNA reads TGTGCCAGCAGTTACTCCGGGACTAGAGGCTACAATGAGCAGTTCTTC.

This rearrangement joins TRBV9 to TRBJ1-3; possible D gene TRBD1, 6 bases. CDR1 and CDR2 (germline): SGDLS, YYNGEE. The CDR3 consists of 13 residues. V lost 4 bases, J lost 4 bases, and 9 bases lay in between. CDR3 coding DNA: TGTGCCAGCAGCCGGGGGCCCGGAAACACCATATATTTT. Its translation: CASSRGPGNTIYF.

In its sample, this clonotype was seen a few times. The chain uses TRBV10-3 and TRBJ2-7; 9 bases map to TRBD2. V lost 3 bases and J lost 1; bases outside the gene matches: 1. The CDR3 contains 14 residues. Germline V gene data show CDR1 as ENHRY and CDR2 as SYGVKD. CDR3 region: CAISDAGGSYEQYF. The CDR3 nucleotides are TGTGCCATCAGTGATGCGGGAGGGTCCTACGAGCAGTACTTC.

This clonotype has more than one count but fewer than ten. The chain employs TRBV20-1 and TRBJ2-3; D is undetermined. The CDR3 runs to 15 residues. Trimming shortened V by 6 bases and J by 1 base, and 17 bases separated the two germline ends. Germline loops: CDR1 DFQATT, CDR2 SNEGSKA (reference sequence). CDR3 region: CSAPPAALGTDTQYF. The CDR3 region has the DNA TGCAGTGCCCCGCCGGCGGCGCTCGGCACAGATACGCAGTATTTT.

This sequence joins TRBV3-1 and TRBJ2-2; 16 bases line up with TRBD2. J lost 1 base, V lost 2 bases, and 4 bases had no gene match. CDR1 is LGHDT and CDR2 is YNNKEL in the germline V gene (reference sequence). This CDR3 region has 19 residues. CDR3 amino acids: CASSQQGLAGGWNTGELFF. CDR3 sequence (DNA): TGTGCCAGCAGCCAACAGGGACTAGCGGGGGGGTGGAACACCGGGGAGCTGTTTTTT.

The genes are TRBV20-1 and TRBJ2-1, with TRBD2 matching over 9 bases. There are 15 residues in the CDR3. Germline lookup yields CDR1 DFQATT and CDR2 SNEGSKA (reference sequence). The J segment lost 0 bases and the V segment lost 6 bases, leaving 6 bases of the junction unmatched. The CDR3: CSAATSGVSYNEQFF. CDR3 nucleotide sequence: TGCAGTGCCGCGACTAGCGGCGTCTCCTACAATGAGCAGTTCTTC.

The chain links TRBV12-5 to TRBJ2-7; 8 bases line up with TRBD1. The CDR3 loop spans 18 amino acids. Germline V gene sequence: CDR1 LGHNT, CDR2 FRNRAP. V lost 1 base and J lost 3; bases outside the gene matches: 14. The CDR3 DNA reads TGTGCTAGTGGTTTGGGGTCCAAGGACAGGGCACTTAGCTACGAGCAGTACTTC. Amino acid sequence: CASGLGSKDRALSYEQYF.